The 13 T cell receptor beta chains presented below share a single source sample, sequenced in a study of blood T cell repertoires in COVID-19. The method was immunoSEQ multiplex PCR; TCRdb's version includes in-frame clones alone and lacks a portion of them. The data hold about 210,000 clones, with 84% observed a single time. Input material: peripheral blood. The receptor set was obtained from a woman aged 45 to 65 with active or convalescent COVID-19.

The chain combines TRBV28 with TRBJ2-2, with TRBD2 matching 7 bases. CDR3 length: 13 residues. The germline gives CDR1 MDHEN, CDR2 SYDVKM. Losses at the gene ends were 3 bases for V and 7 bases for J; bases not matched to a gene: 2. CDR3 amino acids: CASSLREFGELFF. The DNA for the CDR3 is TGTGCCAGCAGTTTGCGGGAGTTCGGGGAGCTGTTTTTT.

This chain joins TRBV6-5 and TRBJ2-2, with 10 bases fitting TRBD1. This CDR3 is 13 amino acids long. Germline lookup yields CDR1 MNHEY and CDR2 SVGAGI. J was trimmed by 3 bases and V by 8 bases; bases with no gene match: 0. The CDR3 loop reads CASGTGDTGELFF. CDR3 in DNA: TGTGCCAGCGGGACAGGGGACACCGGGGAGCTGTTTTTT.

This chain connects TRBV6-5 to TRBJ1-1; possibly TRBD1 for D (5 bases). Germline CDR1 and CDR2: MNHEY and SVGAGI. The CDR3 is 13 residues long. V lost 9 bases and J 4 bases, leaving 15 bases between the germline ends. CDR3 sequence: CASLRGSGTEAFF. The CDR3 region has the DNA TGTGCCAGTTTAAGGGGTTCAGGCACTGAAGCTTTCTTT.

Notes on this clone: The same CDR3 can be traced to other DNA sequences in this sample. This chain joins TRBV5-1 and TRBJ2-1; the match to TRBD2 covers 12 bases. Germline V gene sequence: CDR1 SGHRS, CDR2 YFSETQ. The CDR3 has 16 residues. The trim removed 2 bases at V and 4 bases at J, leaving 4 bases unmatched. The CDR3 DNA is TGCGCCAGCAGCTTCCTAGCGGGAGGGGGATACAATGAGCAGTTCTTC. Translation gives CASSFLAGGGYNEQFF.

The CDR3 bases are TGTGCCAGTAGTAGACAGGGGATGGGCAATCAGCCCCAGCATTTT. Protein: CASSRQGMGNQPQHF. The genes are TRBV19 and TRBJ1-5, with 8 bases matching TRBD1. Germline-derived CDR1 and CDR2 are LNHDA and SQIVND (reference sequence). The V segment lost 4 bases and the J segment 2 bases; nucleotides outside the gene matches: 4. The CDR3 is 15 amino acids.

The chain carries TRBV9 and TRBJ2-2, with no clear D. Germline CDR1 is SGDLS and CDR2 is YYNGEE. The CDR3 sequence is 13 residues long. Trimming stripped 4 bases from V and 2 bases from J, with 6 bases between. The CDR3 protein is CASSNLNTGELFF. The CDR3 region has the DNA TGTGCCAGCAGCAACCTAAACACCGGGGAGCTGTTTTTT.

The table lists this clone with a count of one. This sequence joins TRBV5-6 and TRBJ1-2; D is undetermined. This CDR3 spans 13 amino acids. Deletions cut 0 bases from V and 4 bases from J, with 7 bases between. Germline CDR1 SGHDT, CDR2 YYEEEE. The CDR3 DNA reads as TGTGCCAGCAGCTTGGACAACCGCTATGGCTACACCTTC. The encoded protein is CASSLDNRYGYTF.

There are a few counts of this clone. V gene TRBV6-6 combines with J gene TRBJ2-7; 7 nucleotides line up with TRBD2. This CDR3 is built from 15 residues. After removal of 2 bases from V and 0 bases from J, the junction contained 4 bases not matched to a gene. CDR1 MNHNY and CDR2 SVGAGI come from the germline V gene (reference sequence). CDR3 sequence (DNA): TGTGCCAGCAGTTACACCGGGGGGAGCTCCTACGAGCAGTACTTC. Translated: CASSYTGGSSYEQYF.

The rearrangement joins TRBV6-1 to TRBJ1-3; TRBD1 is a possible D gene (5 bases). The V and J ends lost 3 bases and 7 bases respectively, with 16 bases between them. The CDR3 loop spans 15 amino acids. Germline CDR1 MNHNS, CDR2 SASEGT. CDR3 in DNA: TGTGCCAGCAGTGATTTCAGGGAAATTGGGAACACCATATATTTT. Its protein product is CASSDFREIGNTIYF.

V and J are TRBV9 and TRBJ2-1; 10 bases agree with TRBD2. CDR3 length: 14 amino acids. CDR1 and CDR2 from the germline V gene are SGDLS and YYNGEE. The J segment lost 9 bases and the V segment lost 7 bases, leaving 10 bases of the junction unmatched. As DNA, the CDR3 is TGTGCCAGCGGCAGAGCGGGAGGGCAGGGTGAGCAGTTCTTC. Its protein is CASGRAGGQGEQFF.

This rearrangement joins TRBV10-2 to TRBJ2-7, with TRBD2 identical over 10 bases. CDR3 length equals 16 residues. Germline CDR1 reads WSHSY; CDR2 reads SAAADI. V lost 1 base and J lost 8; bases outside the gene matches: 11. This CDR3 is CASSEYQRLAGVKQYF. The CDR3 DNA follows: TGCGCCAGCAGTGAGTATCAGCGGCTAGCGGGAGTTAAGCAGTACTTC.

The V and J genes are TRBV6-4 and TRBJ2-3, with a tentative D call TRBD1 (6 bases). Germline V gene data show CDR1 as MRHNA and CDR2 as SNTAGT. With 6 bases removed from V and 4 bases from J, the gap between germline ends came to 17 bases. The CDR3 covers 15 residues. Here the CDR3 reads CASRSGEFTADTQYF. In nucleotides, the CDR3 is TGTGCCAGCAGATCAGGGGAATTTACGGCAGATACGCAGTATTTT.

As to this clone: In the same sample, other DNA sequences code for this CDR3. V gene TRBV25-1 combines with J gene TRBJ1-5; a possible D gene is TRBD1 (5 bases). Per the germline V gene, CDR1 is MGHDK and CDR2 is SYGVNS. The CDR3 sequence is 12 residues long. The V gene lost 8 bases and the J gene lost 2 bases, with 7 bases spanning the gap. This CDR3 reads CASGRGNQPQHF. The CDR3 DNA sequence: TGTGCCAGCGGCAGGGGCAATCAGCCCCAGCATTTT.